This entry is about one T cell receptor beta chain. Antigen unknown. Investigators took about 9.1 milliliters of peripheral blood from every donor. Samples each had at least 6 micrograms of total RNA extracted. The sample comes from a study of blood T cells in healthy people across ages. Study observations and caveats: The recorded TCR beta diversity per million T cells decreased in a roughly linear manner with age.

V gave up 0 bases and J gave up 7 bases; unmatched junction bases: 2. Germline V gene sequence: CDR1 SGDLS, CDR2 YYNGEE. This CDR3 has 13 residues. PCR was performed a second time for about 6 to 11 cycles using a sample-barcoded 5' primer and a J-beta primer mix. Template switching added a 12-random-nucleotide identifier to every cDNA molecule. TCRdb fed the 5' RACE reads into MiXCR, producing one record per CDR3 protein. In the table there are about 680,000 distinct CDR3 sequences, 45% to 50% of which are singletons. This TCR derives from a woman aged 55-69 years in good health. The sequenced sample was blood. The chain recombines TRBV9 with TRBJ1-2; 8 bases agree with TRBD1. The CDR3 DNA sequence: TGTGCCAGCAGCGTAGGAACAGGGGGTGGCTACACCTTC. It yields the protein CASSVGTGGGYTF.